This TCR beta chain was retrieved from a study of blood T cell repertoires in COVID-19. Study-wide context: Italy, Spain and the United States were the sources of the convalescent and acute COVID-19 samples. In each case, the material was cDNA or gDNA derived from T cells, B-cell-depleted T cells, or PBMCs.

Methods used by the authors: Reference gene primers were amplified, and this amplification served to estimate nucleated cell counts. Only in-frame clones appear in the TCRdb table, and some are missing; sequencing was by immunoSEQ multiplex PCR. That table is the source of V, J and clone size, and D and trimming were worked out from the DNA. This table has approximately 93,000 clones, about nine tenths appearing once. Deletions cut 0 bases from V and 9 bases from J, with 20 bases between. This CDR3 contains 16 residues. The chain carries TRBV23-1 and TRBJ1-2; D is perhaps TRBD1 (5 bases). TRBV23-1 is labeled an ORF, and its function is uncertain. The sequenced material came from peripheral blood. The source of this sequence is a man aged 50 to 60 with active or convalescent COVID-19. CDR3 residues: CASSQSSPDSPGSYTF. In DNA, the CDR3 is TGCGCCAGCAGTCAATCGTCCCCCGACAGTCCTGGTAGCTACACCTTC.